The rows below give T cell receptor beta chains drawn from one sample of a study of blood T cell repertoires in COVID-19. Measured with immunoSEQ multiplex PCR; TCRdb has only the in-frame clones, and not every one. Here the sample spans roughly 160,000 clones, over 90% being singletons. Sequencing used peripheral blood. The receptor set was obtained from a man aged 45 to 65 with acute or convalescent COVID-19. The CDR3 runs from the conserved cysteine through the conserved F or W. The order of the fields is CDR3 DNA, CDR3 protein, V gene, clone size, J gene, CDR3 length, D gene. The D gene is left open where the match is weak. Expanded clones are given a class, and other clones once, few, many or no size at all.

TGTGCCAGCAGCTCTAGCACAGATACGCAGTATTTT | CASSSSTDTQYF | TRBV5-4 | - | TRBJ2-3 | 12 | -
TGTGCCAGCAGCACAACCTGGGCAGGGGGCCGCGAGCAGTTCTTC | CASSTTWAGGREQFF | TRBV9 | - | TRBJ2-1 | 15 | TRBD1
TGTGCCAGCAGCTCGCCGGCTCTAGCGGGCACAGATACGCAGTATTTT | CASSSPALAGTDTQYF | TRBV7-3 | - | TRBJ2-3 | 16 | TRBD2
TGCGCCAGCAGCTGGTACCCTCCGGGACAGGGGAATTCACCCCTCCACTTT | CASSWYPPGQGNSPLHF | TRBV5-1 | - | TRBJ1-6 | 17 | TRBD1
TGTGCCAGCAGTTCCCTGAGGGGGGGTTTAAATTCACCCCTCCACTTT | CASSSLRGGLNSPLHF | TRBV28 | - | TRBJ1-6 | 16 | -
TGTGCCTGGAGTATACAGGGGTCGGGGGATAGCAATCAGCCCCAGCATTTT | CAWSIQGSGDSNQPQHF | TRBV30 | once | TRBJ1-5 | 17 | TRBD1
TGTGCCAGCAGAAACAGGGGACTTTCAGGAAAACTGTTTTTT | CASRNRGLSGKLFF | TRBV6-5 | - | TRBJ1-4 | 14 | TRBD1
TGTGCCTGGAGTGAGGAGATTAACTATGGCTACACCTTC | CAWSEEINYGYTF | TRBV30 | - | TRBJ1-2 | 13 | -
TGCGCCAGCAGCTTGGGAGGGCAAGAGACCCAGTACTTC | CASSLGGQETQYF | TRBV5-1 | - | TRBJ2-5 | 13 | -
TGTGCCAGCAGCTTAACTAGCGGGAGGGACGAGCAGTTCTTC | CASSLTSGRDEQFF | TRBV7-3 | - | TRBJ2-1 | 14 | TRBD2
TGTGCCATCGGGACTACCCAGGAGACCCAGTACTTC | CAIGTTQETQYF | TRBV10-3 | - | TRBJ2-5 | 12 | TRBD2
TGTGCCAGCAGCTTCGCAGGGGCAGGGGACCAAGAGACCCAGTACTTC | CASSFAGAGDQETQYF | TRBV5-8 | - | TRBJ2-5 | 16 | -
TGTGCCAGCAGTCTTTACAGGGATCGGGGTGAGCAGTTCTTC | CASSLYRDRGEQFF | TRBV6-5 | - | TRBJ2-1 | 14 | -
TGCGCCAGCAGCTTGGCCCATAGCGCTAGCACAGATACGCAGTATTTT | CASSLAHSASTDTQYF | TRBV5-1 | - | TRBJ2-3 | 16 | -
TGTGCCAGCGGCTCTTCCTGGAACAGGGGTGCTAACTATGGCTACACCTTC | CASGSSWNRGANYGYTF | TRBV27 | - | TRBJ1-2 | 17 | TRBD1
TGTGCCAGCAGAACTCACAGGGGCGAAGAGACCCAGTACTTC | CASRTHRGEETQYF | TRBV2 | - | TRBJ2-5 | 14 | TRBD1
TGTGCCAGCAGCTTCGGCGGGAATTCACCCCTCCACTTT | CASSFGGNSPLHF | TRBV7-2 | - | TRBJ1-6 | 13 | -
TGTGCCAGCAGCTTAGAGGGGGGACTAGCGGGAGAGGATGAGCAGTTCTTC | CASSLEGGLAGEDEQFF | TRBV11-3 | - | TRBJ2-1 | 17 | TRBD2
TGCAGCGTTGAGGCGCAGGGCACAGATACGCAGTATTTT | CSVEAQGTDTQYF | TRBV29-1 | - | TRBJ2-3 | 13 | -
TGCGCCAGCAGCTTTAGCGGGACTAGCGGGGCCTGGGAGCGAACCGGGGAGCTGTTTTTT | CASSFSGTSGAWERTGELFF | TRBV5-1 | - | TRBJ2-2 | 20 | TRBD2
TGTGCCAGCAGCCAAGAGGAGGCCGGGGGAGGCTACACCTTC | CASSQEEAGGGYTF | TRBV4-2 | - | TRBJ1-2 | 14 | -
TGTGCCAGCAGTTCCCGGTTCCACGAGCAGTACTTC | CASSSRFHEQYF | TRBV28 | - | TRBJ2-7 | 12 | -
TGCAGCGTTGAAGAATTTGAAGCGACGGGAGGCTACACCTTC | CSVEEFEATGGYTF | TRBV29-1 | - | TRBJ1-2 | 14 | -
TGCGCCAGCAGCCCCCTCGGAGCGGGAGGGCCCCATTACGAGCAGTACTTC | CASSPLGAGGPHYEQYF | TRBV4-1 | - | TRBJ2-7 | 17 | TRBD2
TGCGCCAGCAGCCAGGCGGGGGCTAATAATTCACCCCTCCACTTT | CASSQAGANNSPLHF | TRBV4-3 | - | TRBJ1-6 | 15 | -
TGTGCCAGCAGCCAAGATCCAGTCTTGATTGAGCAGTTCTTC | CASSQDPVLIEQFF | TRBV3-1/TRBV3-2 | - | TRBJ2-1 | 14 | -
TGTGCCAGCAGCCAAGAACCACAGAGGACAGGGGCGGAGACCCAGTACTTC | CASSQEPQRTGAETQYF | TRBV4-2 | - | TRBJ2-5 | 17 | TRBD1
TGTGCCAGCAGCTCCTTCCAGGGGGATAATTCACCCCTCCACTTT | CASSSFQGDNSPLHF | TRBV21-1 | - | TRBJ1-6 | 15 | -
TGTGCCACCAGCAGAGAAATTGACAGTCTCATCTCCTATAATTCACCCCTCCACTTT | CATSREIDSLISYNSPLHF | TRBV15 | - | TRBJ1-6 | 19 | -
TGTGCCAGCAGTCCCCGAGGGGGCCAATCGGGGGCCAACGTCCTGACTTTC | CASSPRGGQSGANVLTF | TRBV27 | - | TRBJ2-6 | 17 | TRBD1
TGTGCCAGCAGCACCACTAGCAAAGGGGAGCTGTTTTTT | CASSTTSKGELFF | TRBV9 | - | TRBJ2-2 | 13 | -
TGTGCCAGCAGTTACTCTTACAGGGGCAAGAACACTGAAGCTTTCTTT | CASSYSYRGKNTEAFF | TRBV6-5 | - | TRBJ1-1 | 16 | TRBD1
TGTGCCAGCAGCCAAGGAGGGTTGAACACCATATATTTT | CASSQGGLNTIYF | TRBV3-1/TRBV3-2 | once | TRBJ1-3 | 13 | -
TGTGCCATCAAGGGGACAGCCGAGACCCAGTACTTC | CAIKGTAETQYF | TRBV10-3 | - | TRBJ2-5 | 12 | TRBD1
TGTGCCAGCAGCTTAGTGGCTAGCGGGAGGACAGATACGCAGTATTTT | CASSLVASGRTDTQYF | TRBV7-2 | - | TRBJ2-3 | 16 | TRBD2
TGTGCCAGCAGTTTGGACAGGGGAAGTGGAAACACCATATATTTT | CASSLDRGSGNTIYF | TRBV6-5 | - | TRBJ1-3 | 15 | TRBD1
TGTGCCAGCAGTCCTCGGGACAACTATAATTCACCCCTCCACTTT | CASSPRDNYNSPLHF | TRBV28 | - | TRBJ1-6 | 15 | -
TGTGCCAGCGGCGGACTAGCGGGAGGGGAGCAGTTCTTC | CASGGLAGGEQFF | TRBV7-8 | - | TRBJ2-1 | 13 | TRBD2
TGTGCCAGCAGCGCGGGGGGTTACAATGAGCAGTTCTTC | CASSAGGYNEQFF | TRBV5-5 | - | TRBJ2-1 | 13 | TRBD2
TGTGCCAGTAGTATAGGCCTTAGCTCCTACAATGAGCAGTTCTTC | CASSIGLSSYNEQFF | TRBV19 | - | TRBJ2-1 | 15 | -
TGTGCCAGCAGCCAGATAGATGAAAAACTGTTTTTT | CASSQIDEKLFF | TRBV3-1/TRBV3-2 | - | TRBJ1-4 | 12 | -
TGCGCCAGCACTCAGACCGGGGAGCTGTTTTTT | CASTQTGELFF | TRBV10-1 | few | TRBJ2-2 | 11 | -
TGTGCCTCCCTAGAGCGCGGGACAGGGGACAATGAGCAGTTCTTC | CASLERGTGDNEQFF | TRBV10-3 | - | TRBJ2-1 | 15 | TRBD1
TGTGCCAGCAGTTTCGGGACTAACTATGGCTACACCTTC | CASSFGTNYGYTF | TRBV27 | - | TRBJ1-2 | 13 | -
TGTGCCATCAGGGCGGGTCCAGACCGCACAGATACGCAGTATTTT | CAIRAGPDRTDTQYF | TRBV10-3 | - | TRBJ2-3 | 15 | -